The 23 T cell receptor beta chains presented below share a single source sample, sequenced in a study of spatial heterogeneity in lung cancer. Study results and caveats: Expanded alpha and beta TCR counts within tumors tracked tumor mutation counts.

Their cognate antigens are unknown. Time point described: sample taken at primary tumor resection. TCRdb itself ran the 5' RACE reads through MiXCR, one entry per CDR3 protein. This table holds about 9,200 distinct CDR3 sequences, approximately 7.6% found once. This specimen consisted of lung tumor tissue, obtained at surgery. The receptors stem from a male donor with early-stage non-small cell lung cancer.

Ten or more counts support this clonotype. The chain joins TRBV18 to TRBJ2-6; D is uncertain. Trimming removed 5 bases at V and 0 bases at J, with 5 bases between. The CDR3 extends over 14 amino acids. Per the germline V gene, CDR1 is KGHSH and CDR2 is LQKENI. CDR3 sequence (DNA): TGTGCCAGCTCATCGACCTCTGGGGCCAACGTCCTGACTTTC. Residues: CASSSTSGANVLTF.

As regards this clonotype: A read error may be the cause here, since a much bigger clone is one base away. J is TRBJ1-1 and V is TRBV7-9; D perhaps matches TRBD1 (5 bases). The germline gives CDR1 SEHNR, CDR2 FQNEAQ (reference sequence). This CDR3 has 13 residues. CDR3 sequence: CVSSRGVDTEAFF. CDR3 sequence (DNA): TGTGTCAGCAGCCGGGGCGTCGACACTGAAGCTTTCTTT.

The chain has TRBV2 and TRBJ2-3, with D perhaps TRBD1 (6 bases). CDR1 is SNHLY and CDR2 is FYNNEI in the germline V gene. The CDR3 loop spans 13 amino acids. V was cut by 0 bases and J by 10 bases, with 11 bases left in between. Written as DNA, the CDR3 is TGTGCCAGCAGTGAAGCCGTACAGGGTTCGCAGTATTTT. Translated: CASSEAVQGSQYF.

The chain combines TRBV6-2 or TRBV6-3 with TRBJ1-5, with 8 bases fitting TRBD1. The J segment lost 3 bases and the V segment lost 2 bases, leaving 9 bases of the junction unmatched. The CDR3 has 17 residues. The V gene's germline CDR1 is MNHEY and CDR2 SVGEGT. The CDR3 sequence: CASSYLGVTGVNQPQHF. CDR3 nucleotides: TGTGCCAGCAGTTACCTAGGCGTGACAGGGGTCAATCAGCCCCAGCATTTT.

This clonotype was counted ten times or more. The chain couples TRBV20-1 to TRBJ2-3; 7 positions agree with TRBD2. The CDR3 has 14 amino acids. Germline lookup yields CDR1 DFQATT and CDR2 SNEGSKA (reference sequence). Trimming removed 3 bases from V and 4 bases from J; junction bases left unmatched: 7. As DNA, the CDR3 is TGCAGTGCTAGTCGCGGGAGCGATGCAGATACGCAGTATTTT. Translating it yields CSASRGSDADTQYF.

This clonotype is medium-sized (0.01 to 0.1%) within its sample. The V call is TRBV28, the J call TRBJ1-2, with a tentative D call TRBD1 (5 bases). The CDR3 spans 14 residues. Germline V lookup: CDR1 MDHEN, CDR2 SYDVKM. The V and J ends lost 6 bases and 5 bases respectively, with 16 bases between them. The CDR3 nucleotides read TGTGCCAGCAGGAGGGCAGGGTCGGTTTATGGCTACACCTTC. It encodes CASRRAGSVYGYTF.

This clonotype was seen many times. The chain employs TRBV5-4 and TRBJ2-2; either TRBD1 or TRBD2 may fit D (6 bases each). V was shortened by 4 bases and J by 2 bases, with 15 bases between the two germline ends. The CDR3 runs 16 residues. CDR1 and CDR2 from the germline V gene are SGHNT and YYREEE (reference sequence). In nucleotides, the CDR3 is TGTGCCAGCAGCCCCGGGGGCTCAGCTAACACCGGGGAGCTGTTTTTT. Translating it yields CASSPGGSANTGELFF.

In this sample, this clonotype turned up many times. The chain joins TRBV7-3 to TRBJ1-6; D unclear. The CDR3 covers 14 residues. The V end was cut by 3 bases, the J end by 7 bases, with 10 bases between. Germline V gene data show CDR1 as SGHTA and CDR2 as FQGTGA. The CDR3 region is CASSFGVGNSPLHF. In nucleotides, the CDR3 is TGTGCCAGCAGCTTTGGGGTTGGCAATTCACCCCTCCACTTT.

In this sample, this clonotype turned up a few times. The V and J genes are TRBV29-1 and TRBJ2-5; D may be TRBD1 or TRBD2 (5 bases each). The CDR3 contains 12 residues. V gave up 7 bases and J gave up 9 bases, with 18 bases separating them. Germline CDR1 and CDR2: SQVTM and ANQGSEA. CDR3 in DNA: TGCAGCGCCAGGGCTAGCTCCGAGGCCCAGTACTTC. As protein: CSARASSEAQYF.

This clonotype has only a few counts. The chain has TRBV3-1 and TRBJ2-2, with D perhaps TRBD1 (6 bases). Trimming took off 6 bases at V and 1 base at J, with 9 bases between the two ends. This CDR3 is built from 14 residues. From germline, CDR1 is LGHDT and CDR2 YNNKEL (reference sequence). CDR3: CASRPGENTGELFF. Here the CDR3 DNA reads TGTGCCAGCAGACCAGGGGAGAACACCGGGGAGCTGTTTTTT.

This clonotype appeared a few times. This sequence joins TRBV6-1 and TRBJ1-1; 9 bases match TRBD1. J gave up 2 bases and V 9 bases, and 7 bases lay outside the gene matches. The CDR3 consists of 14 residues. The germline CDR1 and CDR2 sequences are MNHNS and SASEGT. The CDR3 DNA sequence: TGTGCCAGAGACCGGGACAGGGACAACACTGAAGCTTTCTTT. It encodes CARDRDRDNTEAFF.

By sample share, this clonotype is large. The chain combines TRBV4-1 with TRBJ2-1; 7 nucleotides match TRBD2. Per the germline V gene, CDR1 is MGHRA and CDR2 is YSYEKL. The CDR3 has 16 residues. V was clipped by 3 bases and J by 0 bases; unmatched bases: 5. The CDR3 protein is CASSQETSVSYNEQFF. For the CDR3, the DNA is TGCGCCAGCAGCCAGGAAACTAGCGTCTCCTACAATGAGCAGTTCTTC.

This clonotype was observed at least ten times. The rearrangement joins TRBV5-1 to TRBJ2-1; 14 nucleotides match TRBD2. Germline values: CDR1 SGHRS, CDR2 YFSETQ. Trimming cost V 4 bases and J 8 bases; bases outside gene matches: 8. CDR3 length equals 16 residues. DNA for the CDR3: TGCGCCAGCAGCCCGGAGGGACTAGCGGGAGAAGATGAGCAGTTCTTC. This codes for CASSPEGLAGEDEQFF. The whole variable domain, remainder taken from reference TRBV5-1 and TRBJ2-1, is KAGVTQTPRYLIKTRGQQVTLSCSPISGHRSVSWYQQTPGQGLQFLFEYFSETQRNKGNFPGRFSGRQFSNSRSEMNVSTLELGDSALYLCASSPEGLAGEDEQFFGPGTRLTVL.

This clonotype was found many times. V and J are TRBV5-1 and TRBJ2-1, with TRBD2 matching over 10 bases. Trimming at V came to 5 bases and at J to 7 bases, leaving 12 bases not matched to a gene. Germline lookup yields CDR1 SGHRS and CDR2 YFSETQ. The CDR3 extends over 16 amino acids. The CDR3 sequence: CASSWIAGGDRNEQFF. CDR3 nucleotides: TGCGCCAGCAGTTGGATAGCGGGGGGCGACCGGAATGAGCAGTTCTTC.

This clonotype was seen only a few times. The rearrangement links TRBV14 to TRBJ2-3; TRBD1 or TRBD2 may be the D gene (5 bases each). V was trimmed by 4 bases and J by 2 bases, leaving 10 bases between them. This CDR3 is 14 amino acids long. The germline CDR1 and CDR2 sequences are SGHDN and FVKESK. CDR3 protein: CASSRRGVTDTQYF. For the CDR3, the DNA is TGTGCCAGCAGCCGTAGGGGAGTCACAGATACGCAGTATTTT.

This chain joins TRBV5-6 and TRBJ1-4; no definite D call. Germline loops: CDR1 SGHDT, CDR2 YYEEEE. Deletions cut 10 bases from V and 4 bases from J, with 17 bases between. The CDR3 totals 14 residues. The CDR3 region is CASNEGPYNEKLFF. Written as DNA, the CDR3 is TGTGCCTCCAACGAGGGTCCCTATAATGAAAAACTGTTTTTT.

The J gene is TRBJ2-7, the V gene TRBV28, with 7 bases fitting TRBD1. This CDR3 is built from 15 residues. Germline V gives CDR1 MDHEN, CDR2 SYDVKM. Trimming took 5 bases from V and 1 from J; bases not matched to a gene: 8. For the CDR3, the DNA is TGTGCCAGCAGTCGAGGGGGCCACGGTTCCTACGAGCAGTACTTC. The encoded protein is CASSRGGHGSYEQYF.

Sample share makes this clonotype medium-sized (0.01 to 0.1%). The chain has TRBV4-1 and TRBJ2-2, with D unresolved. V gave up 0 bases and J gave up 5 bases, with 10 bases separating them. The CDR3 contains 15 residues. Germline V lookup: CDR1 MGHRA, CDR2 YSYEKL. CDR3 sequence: CASSQEDQPTGELFF. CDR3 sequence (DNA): TGCGCCAGCAGCCAAGAAGACCAACCGACCGGGGAGCTGTTTTTT.

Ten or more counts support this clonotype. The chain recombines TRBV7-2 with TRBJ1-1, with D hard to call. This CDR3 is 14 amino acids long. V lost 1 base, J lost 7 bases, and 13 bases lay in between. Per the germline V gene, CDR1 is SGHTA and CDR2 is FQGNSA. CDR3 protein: CASSLVVSHGEAFF. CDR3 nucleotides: TGTGCCAGCAGCTTAGTGGTGAGTCACGGTGAAGCTTTCTTT.

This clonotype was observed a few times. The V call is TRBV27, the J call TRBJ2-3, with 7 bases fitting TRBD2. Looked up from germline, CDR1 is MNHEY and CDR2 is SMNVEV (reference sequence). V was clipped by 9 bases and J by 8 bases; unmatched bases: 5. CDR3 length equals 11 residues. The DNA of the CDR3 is TGTGCCAGTCTACGCGGGGGTACGCAGTATTTT. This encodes CASLRGGTQYF.

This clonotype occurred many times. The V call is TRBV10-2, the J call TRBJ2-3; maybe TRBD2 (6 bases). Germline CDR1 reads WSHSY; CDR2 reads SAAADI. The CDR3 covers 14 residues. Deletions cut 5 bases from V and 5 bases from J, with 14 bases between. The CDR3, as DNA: TGCGCCAGCAGTCGGGACTCCCGCTTAGATACGCAGTATTTT. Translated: CASSRDSRLDTQYF.

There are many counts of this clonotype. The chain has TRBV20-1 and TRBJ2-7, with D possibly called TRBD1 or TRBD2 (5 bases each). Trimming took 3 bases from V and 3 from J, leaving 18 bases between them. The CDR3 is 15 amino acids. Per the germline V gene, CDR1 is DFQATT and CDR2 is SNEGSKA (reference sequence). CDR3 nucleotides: TGCAGTGCTAGGGTGTTGAGGGGATTGTACTACGAGCAGTACTTC. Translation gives CSARVLRGLYYEQYF.

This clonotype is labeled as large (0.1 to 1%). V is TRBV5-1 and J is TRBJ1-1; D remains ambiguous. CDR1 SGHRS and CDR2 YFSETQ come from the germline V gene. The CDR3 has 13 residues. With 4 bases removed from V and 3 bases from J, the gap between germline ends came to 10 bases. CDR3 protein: CASSLDGYTEAFF. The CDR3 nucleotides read TGCGCCAGCAGCCTGGACGGGTACACTGAAGCTTTCTTT.